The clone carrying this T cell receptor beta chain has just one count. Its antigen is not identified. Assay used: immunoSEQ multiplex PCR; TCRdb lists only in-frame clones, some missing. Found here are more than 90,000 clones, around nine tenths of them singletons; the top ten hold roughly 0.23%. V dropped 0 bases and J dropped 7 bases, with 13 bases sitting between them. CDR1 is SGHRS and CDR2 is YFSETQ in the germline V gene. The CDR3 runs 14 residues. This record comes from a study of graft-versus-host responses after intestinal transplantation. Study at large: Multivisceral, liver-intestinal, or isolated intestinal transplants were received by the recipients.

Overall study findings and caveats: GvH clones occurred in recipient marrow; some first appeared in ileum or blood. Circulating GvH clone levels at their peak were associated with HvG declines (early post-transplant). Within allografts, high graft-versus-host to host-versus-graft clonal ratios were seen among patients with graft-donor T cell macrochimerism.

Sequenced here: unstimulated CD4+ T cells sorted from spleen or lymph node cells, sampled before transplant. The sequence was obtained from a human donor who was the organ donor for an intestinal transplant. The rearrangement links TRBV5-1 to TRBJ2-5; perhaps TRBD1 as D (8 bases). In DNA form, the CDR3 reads TGCGCCAGCAGCTTGGAGACAGGGGAGGGGACCCAGTACTTC. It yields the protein CASSLETGEGTQYF.